Shown below are 29 T cell receptor beta chains from a single sample sequenced in a study of blood T cell repertoires in COVID-19. Data came from immunoSEQ multiplex PCR; TCRdb stores just in-frame clones and leaves some out. The data hold about 39,000 clones, with over 80% observed a single time. The sequencing sample was made of peripheral blood. These receptors originate from a man aged 45-65 years with active or convalescent COVID-19.

The chain uses TRBV6-4 and TRBJ1-5, with 7 bases matching TRBD1. CDR3 length: 14 amino acids. Germline lookup yields CDR1 MRHNA and CDR2 SNTAGT. J lost 3 bases, V lost 5 bases, and 4 bases had no gene match. The CDR3 bases are TGTGCCAGCAGTTACAGGGGCCACAATCAGCCCCAGCATTTT. Amino acids: CASSYRGHNQPQHF.

In DNA, the CDR3 is TGTGCCAGCACCCTGAGCAATCAGCCCCAGCATTTT. Translation gives CASTLSNQPQHF. V gene TRBV6-5 combines with J gene TRBJ1-5; D is uncertain. This CDR3 contains 12 residues. The ends were cut back, 7 bases at V and 1 base at J, with 5 bases in the middle. CDR1 is MNHEY, CDR2 SVGAGI, per germline.

This clone has a single count. V gene TRBV25-1 combines with J gene TRBJ1-1, with D perhaps matching TRBD1 (6 bases). The CDR3 consists of 12 residues. Germline V lookup: CDR1 MGHDK, CDR2 SYGVNS. Trimming pared 9 bases from V and 2 bases from J, leaving 10 bases between. This CDR3 is CASLGGNTEAFF. The CDR3 DNA follows: TGTGCCAGTTTAGGGGGTAACACTGAAGCTTTCTTT.

The chain uses TRBV10-3 and TRBJ1-5, with D maybe TRBD1 (6 bases). Germline assignment: CDR1 ENHRY and CDR2 SYGVKD. With 0 bases removed from V and 8 bases from J, the gap between germline ends came to 23 bases. The CDR3 has 18 residues. The CDR3, as DNA: TGTGCCATCAGTGAGTCGATCCTCGGGGGGCAAGACGAAGAGCCCCAGCATTTT. This sequence encodes CAISESILGGQDEEPQHF.

The chain is built from TRBV6-5 and TRBJ2-7, with 10 bases matching TRBD2. The germline CDR1 and CDR2 sequences are MNHEY and SVGAGI. CDR3 length: 15 amino acids. V dropped 5 bases and J dropped 4; count of bases not matched to a gene: 8. As DNA, the CDR3 is TGTGCCAGCAGTCGGGTCGTAGCGGGAGGATACGAGCAGTACTTC. Its protein is CASSRVVAGGYEQYF.

The J gene is TRBJ1-4, the V gene TRBV28; D is perhaps TRBD1 (6 bases). The CDR3 extends over 17 amino acids. The V end lost 6 bases, the J end lost 2 bases, and 19 bases lay between the germline ends. The germline CDR1 and CDR2 sequences are MDHEN and SYDVKM. The CDR3 sequence: CASSSYWGRLTNEKLFF. The CDR3 DNA sequence: TGTGCCAGCAGCTCTTATTGGGGGCGGCTTACTAATGAAAAACTGTTTTTT.

The genes are TRBV5-1 and TRBJ1-4, with D unclear. The germline gives CDR1 SGHRS, CDR2 YFSETQ. The length of the CDR3 is 14 residues. V lost 0 bases and J 1 base, leaving 4 bases between the germline ends. CDR3 residues: CASSLGRTNEKLFF. The CDR3 DNA sequence: TGCGCCAGCAGCTTGGGGAGAACTAATGAAAAACTGTTTTTT.

The chain joins TRBV28 to TRBJ1-1, with 8 bases fitting TRBD1. CDR3 length equals 14 residues. V lost 5 bases to trimming and J lost 4 bases; unmatched junction nucleotides: 6. Germline-derived CDR1 and CDR2 are MDHEN and SYDVKM. This chain's CDR3 is CASSAMTGVTEAFF. The DNA of the CDR3 is TGTGCCAGCAGTGCGATGACAGGGGTCACTGAAGCTTTCTTT. The entire variable domain, with the rest obtained from reference TRBV28 and TRBJ1-1, is as follows: DVKVTQSSRYLVKRTGEKVFLECVQDMDHENMFWYRQDPGLGLRLIYFSYDVKMKEKGDIPEGYSVSREKKERFSLILESASTNQTSMYLCASSAMTGVTEAFFGQGTRLTVV.

The chain has TRBV3-1 (or the pseudogene TRBV3-2) and TRBJ1-6; D possibly corresponds to TRBD1 (6 bases). V lost 1 base to trimming and J lost 14 bases, with 18 bases between them. This CDR3 spans 15 amino acids. Germline V gene data show CDR1 as LGHDT and CDR2 as YNNKEL (reference sequence). CDR3 sequence: CASSQGLLTGISLHF. As DNA, the CDR3 is TGTGCCAGCAGCCAAGGATTACTTACAGGGATCTCCCTCCACTTT.

The sample holds one count of this clone. J is TRBJ2-1 and V is TRBV30, with 9 bases aligning to TRBD2. This CDR3 spans 18 amino acids. The trim removed 0 bases at V and 13 bases at J, leaving 22 bases unmatched. Germline V CDR1 and CDR2: GTSNPN, SVGIG (reference sequence). The CDR3, as DNA: TGTGCCTGGAGTGTTCGTATAATGGCTAGCGGGACAGCGTCACCCCAGTTCTTC. It encodes CAWSVRIMASGTASPQFF.

The chain carries TRBV7-8 and TRBJ1-5; 8 nucleotides line up with TRBD1. V was pared by 4 bases and J by 4 bases, with 6 bases of the junction left unmatched. This CDR3 has 15 residues. Germline-derived CDR1 and CDR2 are SGHVS and FQNEAQ. CDR3 sequence: CASSSGGRRNQPQHF. In nucleotides, the CDR3 is TGTGCCAGCAGCTCAGGGGGCAGGAGGAATCAGCCCCAGCATTTT.

The chain uses TRBV9 and TRBJ2-1; the match to TRBD1 covers 8 bases. CDR3 length equals 14 residues. The V gene end was trimmed by 1 base and the J gene end by 4 bases; junction bases not matched to a gene: 1. Germline CDR1 is SGDLS and CDR2 is YYNGEE. The DNA for the CDR3 is TGTGCCAGCAGCGTAAGGGACAGGTACAATGAGCAGTTCTTC. As protein: CASSVRDRYNEQFF. Filled out from reference TRBV9 and TRBJ2-1, the complete variable domain reads DSGVTQTPKHLITATGQRVTLRCSPRSGDLSVYWYQQSLDQGLQFLIQYYNGEERAKGNILERFSAQQFPDLHSELNLSSLELGDSALYFCASSVRDRYNEQFFGPGTRLTVL.

The chain has TRBV9 and TRBJ2-3; 12 bases align to TRBD2. CDR1 and CDR2 from the germline V gene are SGDLS and YYNGEE. The junction had 11 bases not matched to a gene; V was cut back by 4 bases and J by 5 bases. The CDR3 length is 17 residues. The CDR3: CASSTRPSGGAQDTQYF. The CDR3 bases are TGTGCCAGCAGCACCCGCCCTAGCGGGGGGGCTCAAGATACGCAGTATTTT.

The chain is built from TRBV9 and TRBJ2-5, with D possibly being TRBD1 (6 bases). The CDR3 totals 14 residues. Germline values: CDR1 SGDLS, CDR2 YYNGEE. With 4 bases removed from V and 5 bases from J, the gap between germline ends came to 15 bases. Written as DNA, the CDR3 is TGTGCCAGCAGCCCGCCAGGGGTCTGGGAGACCCAGTACTTC. This codes for CASSPPGVWETQYF.

This clone has a handful of counts. The rearrangement joins TRBV27 to TRBJ2-1, with 10 bases fitting TRBD2. This CDR3 is built from 15 residues. V gave up 2 bases and J gave up 7 bases; unmatched junction bases: 5. Germline CDR1 is MNHEY and CDR2 is SMNVEV (reference sequence). The CDR3 is CASSLIAGGFNEQFF. The CDR3 region has the DNA TGTGCCAGCAGTTTAATAGCGGGAGGCTTTAATGAGCAGTTCTTC.

In its sample, this clone was seen once. The chain has TRBV28 and TRBJ2-3; 14 bases agree with TRBD2. Germline V gene data show CDR1 as MDHEN and CDR2 as SYDVKM. This CDR3 is built from 17 residues. With 8 bases clipped from V and 2 bases from J, the junction kept 9 bases outside the gene matches. The CDR3 loop reads CASSRGLAGVATDTQYF. The CDR3, as DNA: TGTGCCAGCTCCCGGGGACTAGCGGGAGTGGCCACAGATACGCAGTATTTT.

The gene calls are TRBV1 and TRBJ2-7; the table names TRBD1, a call not compared with the DNA. TRBV1 is given as a pseudogene. CDR3 length: 18 residues. DNA of the CDR3: TGCACCAGCAGCAACAAGGCGCCTCGGGGACAGGTATTTCGGCCCGGGTACTTC. Residues: CTSSNKAPRGQVFRPGYF.

The chain has TRBV7-2 and TRBJ1-2, with TRBD1 matching 8 bases. The CDR3 totals 14 residues. Losses at the gene ends were 5 bases for V and 4 bases for J; bases not matched to a gene: 6. The germline V gene has CDR1 SGHTA and CDR2 FQGNSA. This CDR3 is CASSPYRGGYGYTF. The CDR3 region has the DNA TGTGCCAGCAGCCCCTACAGGGGGGGCTATGGCTACACCTTC. The variable domain in full, completed from reference TRBV7-2 and TRBJ1-2, reads GAGVSQSPSNKVTEKGKDVELRCDPISGHTALYWYRQSLGQGLEFLIYFQGNSAPDKSGLPSDRFSAERTGGSVSTLTIQRTQQEDSAVYLCASSPYRGGYGYTFGSGTRLTVV.

The chain joins TRBV5-4 to TRBJ2-5; 9 bases fit TRBD1. J was trimmed by 5 bases and V by 2 bases; bases with no gene match: 13. CDR3 size: 17 residues. CDR1 and CDR2 (germline): SGHNT, YYREEE (reference sequence). CDR3 nucleotide sequence: TGTGCCAGCAGCTTACGACGGGGACAGGGTGTTAGTGAGACCCAGTACTTC. It yields the protein CASSLRRGQGVSETQYF.

This sequence joins TRBV9 and TRBJ1-2; D not certain. Germline values: CDR1 SGDLS, CDR2 YYNGEE. Between the trimmed V and J ends, which lost 3 bases and 14 bases, there was a span of 23 bases. The CDR3 runs to 14 residues. CDR3 DNA: TGTGCCAGCAGCGCGACACCCTCGCGAGGAGCGGAAACCTTC. Encoded protein: CASSATPSRGAETF. The complete variable domain, with remaining parts taken from reference TRBV9 and TRBJ1-2, reads DSGVTQTPKHLITATGQRVTLRCSPRSGDLSVYWYQQSLDQGLQFLIQYYNGEERAKGNILERFSAQQFPDLHSELNLSSLELGDSALYFCASSATPSRGAETFGSGTRLTVV.

V and J are TRBV19 and TRBJ2-3, with D possibly being TRBD2 (6 bases). Germline V gene sequence: CDR1 LNHDA, CDR2 SQIVND (reference sequence). The CDR3 has 13 amino acids. Trimming pared 10 bases from V and 6 bases from J, leaving 17 bases between. The CDR3: CATLLPGRDTQYF. The CDR3, as DNA: TGTGCCACCCTCTTGCCGGGGAGGGATACGCAGTATTTT.

The CDR3 protein is CASSLRQGRGNLGELFF. The CDR3 DNA sequence: TGTGCCAGCAGCTTGCGTCAGGGGCGGGGGAACCTCGGGGAGCTGTTTTTT. This chain connects TRBV5-6 to TRBJ2-2; possible D gene TRBD2, 7 bases. Trimming pared 1 base from V and 7 bases from J, leaving 20 bases between. This CDR3 has 17 residues. CDR1 and CDR2 from the germline V gene are SGHDT and YYEEEE.

The V call is TRBV29-1, the J call TRBJ1-1; 8 bases are a match to TRBD1. After removal of 7 bases from V and 2 bases from J, the junction contained 15 bases not matched to a gene. The germline CDR1 and CDR2 sequences are SQVTM and ANQGSEA. CDR3 size: 16 residues. The CDR3 reads CSARGQGIGKNTEAFF. CDR3 bases: TGCAGCGCCCGTGGACAGGGAATCGGGAAAAACACTGAAGCTTTCTTT.

Here the CDR3 DNA reads TGTGCCAGTAGCCCTGACAGACTTTATGGCTACACCTTC. Amino acids: CASSPDRLYGYTF. The chain combines TRBV19 with TRBJ1-2; D may be TRBD1 (5 bases). V dropped 6 bases and J dropped 5 bases, with 13 bases sitting between them. The CDR3 contains 13 residues. CDR1 LNHDA and CDR2 SQIVND come from the germline V gene (reference sequence).

The chain combines TRBV5-4 with TRBJ2-2; TRBD1 aligns across 8 bases. V gave up 4 bases and J gave up 4 bases; unmatched junction bases: 9. The CDR3 spans 16 residues. Germline V gene data show CDR1 as SGHNT and CDR2 as YYREEE (reference sequence). CDR3: CASSPPQGAVTGELFF. Here the CDR3 DNA reads TGTGCCAGCAGCCCCCCCCAGGGGGCGGTCACCGGGGAGCTGTTTTTT.

This chain links TRBV29-1 with TRBJ2-1; 14 bases map to TRBD2. V lost 3 bases, J lost 6 bases, and 13 bases stayed unmatched. The CDR3 has 18 amino acids. The germline CDR1 and CDR2 sequences are SQVTM and ANQGSEA. This chain's CDR3 is CSVEDKGLAGALVNEQFF. CDR3 in DNA: TGCAGCGTTGAGGATAAGGGACTAGCGGGAGCGCTCGTCAATGAGCAGTTCTTC.

This chain uses TRBV18 with TRBJ2-4; D perhaps matches TRBD1 (6 bases). The V and J ends lost 5 bases and 5 bases respectively, with 10 bases between them. Germline V gene lookup returns CDR1 KGHSH and CDR2 LQKENI. CDR3 size: 13 residues. As DNA, the CDR3 is TGTGCCAGCTCATTAAACAGGGAAAACATTCAGTACTTC. Amino acid sequence: CASSLNRENIQYF. The entire variable domain, with the rest obtained from reference TRBV18 and TRBJ2-4, is as follows: NAGVMQNPRHLVRRRGQEARLRCSPMKGHSHVYWYRQLPEEGLKFMVYLQKENIIDESGMPKERFSAEFPKEGPSILRIQQVVRGDSAAYFCASSLNRENIQYFGAGTRLSVL.

This chain links TRBV27 with TRBJ2-7; 12 nucleotides align to TRBD2. Trimming cost V 4 bases and J 1 base; bases outside gene matches: 11. CDR1 is MNHEY and CDR2 is SMNVEV in the germline V gene (reference sequence). The CDR3 is 18 residues long. The CDR3 sequence is CASSSSRTSGIGSYEQYF. CDR3 coding DNA: TGTGCCAGCAGTTCGTCCCGGACTAGCGGGATTGGATCCTACGAGCAGTACTTC.

The gene calls are TRBV27 and TRBJ1-1; a possible D gene is TRBD1 (6 bases). Germline-derived CDR1 and CDR2 are MNHEY and SMNVEV (reference sequence). V was clipped by 3 bases and J by 4 bases, with 12 bases between them. The CDR3 consists of 14 residues. Here the CDR3 reads CASSFYSGVTEAFF. As DNA, the CDR3 is TGTGCCAGCAGTTTCTACTCAGGGGTCACTGAAGCTTTCTTT.